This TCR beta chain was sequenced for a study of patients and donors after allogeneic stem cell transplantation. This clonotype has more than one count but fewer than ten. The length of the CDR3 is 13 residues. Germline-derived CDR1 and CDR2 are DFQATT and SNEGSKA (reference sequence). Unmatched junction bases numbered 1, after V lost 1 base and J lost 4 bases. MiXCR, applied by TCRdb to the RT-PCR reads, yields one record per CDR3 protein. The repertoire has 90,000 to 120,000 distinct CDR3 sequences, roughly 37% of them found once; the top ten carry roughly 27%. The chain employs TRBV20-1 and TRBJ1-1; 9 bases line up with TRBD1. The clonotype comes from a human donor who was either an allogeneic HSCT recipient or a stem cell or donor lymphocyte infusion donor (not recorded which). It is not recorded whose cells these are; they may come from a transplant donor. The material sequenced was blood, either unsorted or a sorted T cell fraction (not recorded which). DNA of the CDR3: TGCAGTGCTAGAGGGGGACAGGGCACTGAAGCTTTCTTT. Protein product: CSARGGQGTEAFF.